The clone carrying this T cell receptor beta chain appeared a few times. This sample is drawn from a study of blood T cells in healthy people across ages. The second PCR ran roughly 6 to 11 cycles with a sample-barcoded 5' primer and J-beta primers. TCRdb re-called the 5' RACE reads with MiXCR, one entry per CDR3 protein. In the table there are hundreds of thousands of distinct CDR3 sequences, roughly 56% of which are singletons. The CDR3 contains 15 residues. The V and J ends lost 1 base and 3 bases, in that order; junction bases with no gene match: 5. Germline CDR1 is MNHEY and CDR2 is SMNVEV (reference sequence).

This sequence joins TRBV27 and TRBJ2-5; 7 bases align to TRBD1. Sequences were obtained from blood. The source is a man aged 35 to 55 in good health. CDR3 DNA sequence: TGTGCCAGCAGTTTATTTGGGACAGAGAAAGAGACCCAGTACTTC. It is translated as CASSLFGTEKETQYF.